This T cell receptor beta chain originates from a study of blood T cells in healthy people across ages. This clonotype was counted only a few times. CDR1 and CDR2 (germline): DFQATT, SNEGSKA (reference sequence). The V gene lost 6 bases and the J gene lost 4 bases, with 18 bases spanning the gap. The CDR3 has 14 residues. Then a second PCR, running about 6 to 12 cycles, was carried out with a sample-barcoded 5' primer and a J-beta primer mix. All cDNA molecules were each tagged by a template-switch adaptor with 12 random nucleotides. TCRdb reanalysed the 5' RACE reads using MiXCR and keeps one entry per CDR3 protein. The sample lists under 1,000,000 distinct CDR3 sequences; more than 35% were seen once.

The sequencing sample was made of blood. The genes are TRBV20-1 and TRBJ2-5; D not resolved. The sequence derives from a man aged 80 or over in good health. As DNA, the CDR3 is TGCAGTGCGACAAGGGAAGGGTGGGGAGAGACCCAGTACTTC. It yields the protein CSATREGWGETQYF.